This T cell receptor (beta chain) emerged from a study of T cell responses to AZD1222 COVID-19 vaccine. The germline V gene has CDR1 WNHNN and CDR2 SYGVQD (reference sequence). The junction had 7 bases not matched to a gene; V was cut back by 6 bases and J by 4 bases. This CDR3 has 14 amino acids. Overall study findings and caveats: Distributed over spike, vaccine-associated CD4 TCRs predominated at 160-218 and 743-854. It should be noted that donors were predominantly white British and more often female, and clonal diversity was possibly underestimated. Unmutated variant regions are reportedly the target of nearly half of TCRs that are spike-specific.

This clone was recorded a few times. Antigen: not known. The method was immunoSEQ multiplex PCR; TCRdb's version includes in-frame clones alone and lacks a portion of them. The data show about 140,000 clones, 88% seen once. The V and J genes are TRBV10-1 and TRBJ2-7; TRBD2 agrees at 9 bases. The clonotype comes from an adult who received the AZD1222 COVID-19 vaccine. The sequencing here drew on peripheral blood, taken 28 days after the second AZD1222 dose. This CDR3 reads CASSPSGVGYEQYF. CDR3 DNA sequence: TGCGCCAGCAGCCCTAGCGGGGTAGGATACGAGCAGTACTTC.